The present TCR beta chain was sequenced within a study of technical replicates of blood from a handful of donors. This clone was counted once. Clones were sequenced by immunoSEQ multiplex PCR, and TCRdb holds only the in-frame ones, with some missing. The repertoire holds about 90,000 clones, with roughly 94% as singletons. The CDR3 contains 14 residues. The germline CDR1 and CDR2 sequences are SGHVS and FNYEAQ. Losses at the gene ends were 5 bases for V and 6 bases for J; bases not matched to a gene: 10. The chain employs TRBV7-6 and TRBJ2-7; 7 bases are a match to TRBD2. The sequencing sample was made of T cells isolated from PBMCs. The TCR comes from a human donor in good health. The CDR3 DNA follows: TGTGCCAGCAGCCTAGGGGAGGGGCGTTTCGAGCAGTACTTC. This codes for CASSLGEGRFEQYF. The entire variable domain, with the rest obtained from reference TRBV7-6 and TRBJ2-7, is as follows: GAGVSQSPRYKVTKRGQDVALRCDPISGHVSLYWYRQALGQGPEFLTYFNYEAQQDKSGLPNDRFSAERPEGSISTLTIQRTEQRDSAMYRCASSLGEGRFEQYFGPGTRLTVT.